A selection of T cell receptor beta chains follows, all from one sample in a study of cytomegalovirus exposure and HLA in healthy donors. Clones were read by immunoSEQ multiplex PCR, and TCRdb kept only the in-frame ones, dropping some. The sample includes some 130,000 clones, roughly 77% of them seen just once. The sequenced sample was PBMCs. These receptors originate from a female donor in good health and CMV-seronegative. The CDR3 runs from the conserved cysteine through the conserved F or W. Each record gives: clone size, J gene, V gene, CDR3 protein. Some rows mark clone size as missing; the rest say once, few, many or name a class of expanded clone.

. TRBJ1-1 TRBV29-1 CSVERRGGRTEAFF
. TRBJ2-7 TRBV29-1 CSVVMGTGSHEQYF
. TRBJ2-1 TRBV6-5 CASSPRGGAGEQFF
. TRBJ1-2 TRBV29-1 CSVSRGSGYTF
. TRBJ1-2 TRBV4-3 CASSQDLAVTGTGGVRGGYTF
once TRBJ2-5 TRBV6-6 CASIGIRVPQETQYF
. TRBJ2-7 TRBV5-5 CASSSGLAGVPYEQYF
. TRBJ1-3 TRBV6-6 CASSYGAYSGNTIYF
. TRBJ1-3 TRBV15 CATSREIRTGNTIYF
. TRBJ2-5 TRBV5-1 CASSLQAGAGETQYF
. TRBJ1-4 TRBV7-9 CASSPWRLGEKLFF
. TRBJ2-7 TRBV25-1 CASSEAGHYEQYF
. TRBJ2-5 TRBV5-6 CASSLNQGVAAQYF
. TRBJ2-7 TRBV9 CASSEAGDPLYEQYF
. TRBJ2-3 TRBV5-1 CASSPLATSTDTQYF
. TRBJ1-5 TRBV28 CAGRGFRGYQPQHF
. TRBJ2-1 TRBV7-6 CASSLSREQFF
. TRBJ2-2 TRBV9 CASSVNPTGGAGELFF
. TRBJ2-7 TRBV5-4 CASSLGAGFRSSYEQYF
. TRBJ2-7 TRBV5-4 CASSRGLAEGNEQYF
. TRBJ2-1 TRBV27 CASSFSGTGDYNEQFF
. TRBJ2-3 TRBV6-1 CASSGQRDWGTDTQYF
. TRBJ1-2 TRBV28 CASSADWYGYTF
once TRBJ2-7 TRBV5-1 CASSYDRDLRYEQYF
once TRBJ1-2 TRBV29-1 CSVADSANYGYTF
. TRBJ2-3 TRBV4-3 CASSQAPLAANTDTQYF
once TRBJ2-5 TRBV7-9 CASSLRTGMETQYF
. TRBJ2-1 TRBV5-6 CASSFLAGGPYNEQFF
. TRBJ2-7 TRBV10-3 CAISGASGRGEQYF
. TRBJ1-2 TRBV29-1 CSVGGMENDYGYPF
few TRBJ1-5 TRBV7-9 CASSLGKGGNQPQHF
. TRBJ1-5 TRBV18 CASSRGQGGDQPQHF
. TRBJ2-1 TRBV7-7 CASSLGLPTYNEQFF
. TRBJ1-5 TRBV19 CASSRPKGRNQPQHF
few TRBJ2-7 TRBV7-8 CASSPTDYEQYF
. TRBJ2-5 TRBV7-2 CASSLFSETQYF
. TRBJ1-5 TRBV7-2 CASSSDNQPQHF
. TRBJ1-4 TRBV7-2 CASSLQGTAATNEKLFF
few TRBJ1-1 TRBV25-1 CASARQGNMNTEAFF
. TRBJ1-6 TRBV2 CASRTGGIISPLHF
once TRBJ1-3 TRBV19 CASTHRGRSGNTIYF
. TRBJ2-2 TRBV4-3 CASSQDAANTGELFF
. TRBJ2-5 TRBV28 CASSSGSSETQYF
. TRBJ2-1 TRBV13 CASSWVTGDISYNEQFF
. TRBJ2-5 TRBV10-3 CAIKDAHSEGTQYF
. TRBJ1-2 TRBV14 CASSITGVLGGYTF
. TRBJ1-4 TRBV29-1 CSVTGTSNEKLFF